Listed here is a single T cell receptor (beta chain). Its specificity is unknown. Some clones are missing from TCRdb's copy, which holds only in-frame ones; the method was immunoSEQ multiplex PCR. The sample contains about 120,000 clones, 85% to 95% of which appear only once. The sample originates from a study of T cell responses to AZD1222 COVID-19 vaccine. Germline assignment: CDR1 MNHNY and CDR2 SVGAGI (reference sequence). V shed 2 bases and J shed 4 bases, with 11 bases lying between them. The CDR3 has 14 amino acids. Second-dose recipients at about 4 or about 12 weeks were treated as one pooled group. Study-wide results and caveats: Spike-wide coverage was observed for vaccine-associated CD4 TCRs, with dominant responses at 160-218 and 743-854. Nearly half of spike-specific TCRs reportedly target variant regions that are unmutated in the B.1.351 and B.1.1.7 variants. Possibly, clonal diversity was underestimated; donors were largely white British and included more females.

The sample here was peripheral blood, taken 28 days after the second AZD1222 dose. The clonotype comes from an adult who received the AZD1222 COVID-19 vaccine. The chain recombines TRBV6-6 with TRBJ1-1; D perhaps matches TRBD1 (6 bases). CDR3 residues: CASSYGGDVTEAFF. CDR3 DNA: TGTGCCAGCAGTTACGGGGGCGACGTCACTGAAGCTTTCTTT.